These 30 T cell receptor beta chains came from one sample sequenced in a study of blood T cell repertoires in COVID-19. Assay: immunoSEQ multiplex PCR; the TCRdb copy retains only in-frame clones and omits some. The sample has about 250,000 clones, approximately 85% seen once; the top ten hold 0.85% to 1%. The specimen was peripheral blood. The receptors stem from a human donor with COVID-19, enrolled during active disease. The donor label of this sample is uncertain.

The rearrangement uses TRBV3-1 (or the pseudogene TRBV3-2) and TRBJ2-1, with 9 nucleotides matching TRBD2. This CDR3 has 14 residues. V trimming: 4 bases; J trimming: 4 bases; junction bases outside the gene matches: 2. Germline CDR1 is LGHDT and CDR2 is YNNKEL (reference sequence). The DNA for the CDR3 is TGTGCCAGCAGCCGACTAGCGGATTACAATGAGCAGTTCTTC. The encoded protein is CASSRLADYNEQFF.

V is TRBV11-2 and J is TRBJ1-1; TRBD1 matches 7 bases. CDR3 length: 13 residues. Germline V gives CDR1 SGHAT, CDR2 FQNNGV. With V trimmed by 5 bases and J by 4 bases, 4 bases remained unmatched. In nucleotides, the CDR3 is TGTGCCAGCAGCCCAGGGGGGTTCACTGAAGCTTTCTTT. Amino acids: CASSPGGFTEAFF. Filled out from reference TRBV11-2 and TRBJ1-1, the complete variable domain reads EAGVAQSPRYKIIEKRQSVAFWCNPISGHATLYWYQQILGQGPKLLIQFQNNGVVDDSQLPKDRFSAERLKGVDSTLKIQPAKLEDSAVYLCASSPGGFTEAFFGQGTRLTVV.

This sequence joins TRBV30 and TRBJ1-1; TRBD1 is a possible D gene (5 bases). This CDR3 is built from 13 residues. Per germline, CDR1 GTSNPN and CDR2 SVGIG (reference sequence). Trimming took 5 bases from V and 1 from J, leaving 11 bases between them. The CDR3: CAWGARANTEAFF. The CDR3 nucleotides are TGTGCCTGGGGAGCCAGGGCGAACACTGAAGCTTTCTTT. Looking up the rest from reference TRBV30 and TRBJ1-1 gives the full variable domain: SQTIHQWPATLVQPVGSPLSLECTVEGTSNPNLYWYRQAAGRGLQLLFYSVGIGQISSEVPQNLSASRPQDRQFILSSKKLLLSDSGFYLCAWGARANTEAFFGQGTRLTVV.

The CDR3 coding sequence is TGTGCCAGCAGCTTTTGGGGGCTCTATGAGCAGTTCTTC. This gives the protein CASSFWGLYEQFF. This rearrangement joins TRBV5-4 to TRBJ2-1, with a tentative D call TRBD1 (6 bases). This CDR3 contains 13 residues. CDR1 is SGHNT, CDR2 YYREEE, per germline (reference sequence). Trimming shortened V by 2 bases and J by 8 bases, and 11 bases separated the two germline ends.

The J gene is TRBJ2-1, the V gene TRBV6-5; TRBD1 agrees at 8 bases. Losses at the gene ends were 7 bases for V and 10 bases for J; bases not matched to a gene: 9. Germline-derived CDR1 and CDR2 are MNHEY and SVGAGI. This CDR3 is built from 13 residues. The CDR3 region has the DNA TGTGCCAGCACAGGGGGCTATCGGGAAGAGCAGTTCTTC. Amino acid sequence: CASTGGYREEQFF.

Notes on this clone: One junction end disagrees with the germline gene, perhaps due to a read error. The CDR3 is CASSPARSGEQYF. In nucleotides, the CDR3 is TGTGCTAGCAGCCCCGCAAGATCGGGAGAGCAGTACTTC. This chain links TRBV7-7 with TRBJ2-7; weak D call: TRBD2 (5 bases). The germline CDR1 and CDR2 sequences are SSHAT and FNYEAQ (reference sequence). This CDR3 comprises 13 residues.

The rearrangement links TRBV7-9 to TRBJ2-7, with 10 positions matching TRBD2. The V gene's germline CDR1 is SEHNR and CDR2 FQNEAQ (reference sequence). After removal of 1 base from V and 4 bases from J, the junction contained 13 bases not matched to a gene. The CDR3 is 18 residues long. The CDR3 region has the DNA TGTGCCAGCAGCTTAGTATCGGCCTGGGTAGCGGGAGGATACGAGCAGTACTTC. As protein: CASSLVSAWVAGGYEQYF.

The table lists this clone with a few counts. The chain joins TRBV19 to TRBJ1-5; TRBD1 might be the D (5 bases). CDR3 length: 14 residues. Germline CDR1 LNHDA, CDR2 SQIVND (reference sequence). The germline V and J ends were trimmed by 6 bases and 3 bases, with 12 bases remaining between them. The CDR3 region has the DNA TGTGCCAGTAGACCAAGACAGAACAATCAGCCCCAGCATTTT. It specifies CASRPRQNNQPQHF.

The V call is TRBV18, the J call TRBJ2-3; 9 bases agree with TRBD1. The CDR3 has 16 residues. Trimming cost V 3 bases and J 10 bases; bases outside gene matches: 14. Germline assignment: CDR1 KGHSH and CDR2 LQKENI. This chain's CDR3 is CASSPVGGSGQGPQYF. In nucleotides, the CDR3 is TGTGCCAGCTCACCTGTGGGGGGGTCCGGACAGGGGCCGCAGTATTTT.

V gene TRBV6-5 combines with J gene TRBJ1-2; D is uncertain. CDR1 is MNHEY, CDR2 SVGAGI, per germline. There are 13 residues in the CDR3. Between the trimmed V and J ends, which lost 1 base and 0 bases, there was a span of 3 bases. CDR3 bases: TGTGCCAGCAGTTACTTAGCTAACTATGGCTACACCTTC. The encoded protein is CASSYLANYGYTF.

This clone came up once. V and J are TRBV7-9 and TRBJ1-2; D remains unclear. V was clipped by 1 base and J by 4 bases, with 7 bases between them. The CDR3 sequence is 13 residues long. The V gene's germline CDR1 is SEHNR and CDR2 FQNEAQ (reference sequence). CDR3 sequence (DNA): TGTGCCAGCAGCTTAGGAGGGTCCTATGGCTACACCTTC. Protein product: CASSLGGSYGYTF.

The CDR3 DNA reads as TGTGCCAGCACGACTAGGAACCCCTCCTACAATGAGCAGTTCTTC. As protein: CASTTRNPSYNEQFF. The chain recombines TRBV2 with TRBJ2-1, with a weak D call TRBD2 (6 bases). The germline V and J ends were trimmed by 7 bases and 0 bases, with 13 bases remaining between them. The CDR3 is 15 residues long. Germline CDR1 and CDR2: SNHLY and FYNNEI.

This clone was detected once. The chain has TRBV6-5 and TRBJ1-6; TRBD1 matches at 9 bases. From germline, CDR1 is MNHEY and CDR2 SVGAGI. J was trimmed by 8 bases and V by 6 bases; bases with no gene match: 8. The CDR3 is 15 amino acids. In nucleotides, the CDR3 is TGTGCCAGCAGAGTAGCCCGGGACAGGGATTCACCCCTCCACTTT. Translating it yields CASRVARDRDSPLHF.

This clone showed up just once. The chain has TRBV9 and TRBJ1-3; D possibly corresponds to TRBD1 (6 bases). Germline V CDR1 and CDR2: SGDLS, YYNGEE. V lost 4 bases to trimming and J lost 1 base, with 21 bases between them. CDR3 length: 18 amino acids. CDR3 DNA: TGTGCCAGCAGCCTGATGGCATCACAGGGTTCATCTGGAAACACCATATATTTT. Translation: CASSLMASQGSSGNTIYF.

This clone was observed a handful of times. This rearrangement joins TRBV7-2 to TRBJ2-7; TRBD2 agrees at 10 bases. The CDR3 is 14 amino acids. Germline V gene lookup returns CDR1 SGHTA and CDR2 FQGNSA. V was pared by 6 bases and J by 4 bases, with 6 bases of the junction left unmatched. CDR3: CASRPAGGAYEQYF. For the CDR3, the DNA is TGTGCCAGCAGGCCAGCGGGAGGGGCGTACGAGCAGTACTTC.

The J gene is TRBJ1-1, the V gene TRBV10-1; TRBD1 might be the D (5 bases). From germline, CDR1 is WNHNN and CDR2 SYGVQD (reference sequence). The CDR3 totals 13 residues. V lost 5 bases and J 3 bases, leaving 10 bases between the germline ends. CDR3 sequence reads: CASSRTLDTEAFF. The CDR3 DNA is TGCGCCAGCAGTAGGACACTCGACACTGAAGCTTTCTTT.

The chain uses TRBV6-6 and TRBJ1-6; 9 bases line up with TRBD1. Germline V CDR1 and CDR2: MNHNY, SVGAGI (reference sequence). V lost 2 bases and J lost 7; bases outside the gene matches: 3. The CDR3 has 15 residues. CDR3 nucleotide sequence: TGTGCCAGCAGTTACCTGGACAGGGGAAATTCACCCCTCCACTTT. This translates into CASSYLDRGNSPLHF.

In this sample, this clone turned up many times. The CDR3 here is CARSSVVSYEQYF. The DNA of the CDR3 is TGTGCCAGAAGCTCGGTAGTCTCCTACGAGCAGTACTTC. The V call is TRBV5-3, the J call TRBJ2-7; no definite D call. TRBV5-3 is an ORF; its function is uncertain. The CDR3 totals 13 residues. The V end was cut by 3 bases, the J end by 0 bases, with 7 bases between.

This clone came up once. The rearrangement links TRBV19 to TRBJ1-5; TRBD1 agrees at 10 bases. The CDR3 is 21 residues long. V was pared by 9 bases and J by 0 bases, with 23 bases of the junction left unmatched. Germline V CDR1 and CDR2: LNHDA, SQIVND (reference sequence). The CDR3, as DNA: TGTGCCAGCAGGGACAGGGGCCGCCTTAGTGCCACATGGGGTAGCAATCAGCCCCAGCATTTT. It is translated as CASRDRGRLSATWGSNQPQHF.

The chain employs TRBV20-1 and TRBJ2-4, with TRBD1 matching over 8 bases. This CDR3 region has 11 residues. Unmatched junction bases numbered 3, after V lost 7 bases and J lost 7 bases. Germline V CDR1 and CDR2: DFQATT, SNEGSKA (reference sequence). CDR3: CSVRTGNIQYF. The CDR3 region has the DNA TGCAGTGTCAGGACAGGGAACATTCAGTACTTC.

A single count supports this clone. The chain has TRBV5-4 and TRBJ2-2; TRBD2 agrees at 12 bases. From germline, CDR1 is SGHNT and CDR2 YYREEE (reference sequence). Germline trimming cut 4 bases from V and 5 bases from J; bases unmatched to any gene: 9. This CDR3 comprises 17 residues. CDR3 nucleotide sequence: TGTGCCAGCAGCCCCAGTCGAGGGACTAGCGGGACCGGGGAGCTGTTTTTT. Protein product: CASSPSRGTSGTGELFF. The full variable domain, rest sourced from reference TRBV5-4 and TRBJ2-2, is ETGVTQSPTHLIKTRGQQVTLRCSSQSGHNTVSWYQQALGQGPQFIFQYYREEENGRGNFPPRFSGLQFPNYSSELNVNALELDDSALYLCASSPSRGTSGTGELFFGEGSRLTVL.

This sequence joins TRBV6-6 and TRBJ2-1, with TRBD1 matching over 10 bases. This CDR3 has 16 amino acids. V lost 4 bases, J lost 7 bases, and 10 bases stayed unmatched. CDR1 is MNHNY, CDR2 SVGAGI, per germline (reference sequence). The CDR3 coding sequence is TGTGCCAGCAGTTCGCCGGACAGGGGGATGGGGAATGAGCAGTTCTTC. This codes for CASSSPDRGMGNEQFF.

The chain employs TRBV29-1 and TRBJ2-6; no reliable D call. Germline assignment: CDR1 SQVTM and CDR2 ANQGSEA. V gave up 5 bases and J gave up 2 bases, with 7 bases separating them. The CDR3 covers 13 residues. The DNA of the CDR3 is TGCAGCGTTACAGAGACTGGGGCCAACGTCCTGACTTTC. It codes for CSVTETGANVLTF.

The rearrangement links TRBV7-2 to TRBJ2-6; 14 nucleotides match TRBD2. The V gene's germline CDR1 is SGHTA and CDR2 FQGNSA. The CDR3 runs 18 residues. Trimming at V came to 1 base and at J to 2 bases, leaving 1 base not matched to a gene. The CDR3 coding sequence is TGTGCCAGCAGCTTAGGGGGACTAGCGGGAGCTGGGGCCAACGTCCTGACTTTC. Its translation: CASSLGGLAGAGANVLTF.

This chain joins TRBV28 and TRBJ2-1; 7 nucleotides align to TRBD1. V trimming: 1 base; J trimming: 7 bases; junction bases outside the gene matches: 7. Germline lookup yields CDR1 MDHEN and CDR2 SYDVKM. CDR3 length equals 15 residues. CDR3 region: CASSLSQTGKNEQFF. The DNA of the CDR3 is TGTGCCAGCAGTTTATCCCAGACAGGGAAGAATGAGCAGTTCTTC.

Turning to this clone: The same CDR3 also results from other DNA sequences found in this sample. The chain uses TRBV19 and TRBJ1-5; 10 bases agree with TRBD1. The CDR3 extends over 15 amino acids. Germline V lookup: CDR1 LNHDA, CDR2 SQIVND (reference sequence). V was clipped by 4 bases and J by 7 bases; unmatched bases: 7. The DNA of the CDR3 is TGTGCCAGTAGTACCGGGACAGGGGAGGGACAGCCCCAGCATTTT. Protein sequence: CASSTGTGEGQPQHF.

This chain links TRBV5-1 with TRBJ2-7, with a possible D match to TRBD2 (5 bases). Germline CDR1 SGHRS, CDR2 YFSETQ. This CDR3 region has 15 residues. V lost 0 bases and J lost 5, with 15 bases in between. The CDR3 sequence is CASSLEVGEVNEQYF. CDR3 nucleotide sequence: TGCGCCAGCAGCTTGGAGGTCGGGGAAGTAAACGAGCAGTACTTC.

This clone was detected many times. The CDR3 DNA reads TGTGCCAGCAGTTCTGCGTTGTATAGCAATCAGCCCCAGCATTTT. Its translation is CASSSALYSNQPQHF. This rearrangement joins TRBV27 to TRBJ1-5; the D is unclear. V was cut by 4 bases and J by 0 bases, with 10 bases left in between. This CDR3 has 15 amino acids. CDR1 MNHEY and CDR2 SMNVEV come from the germline V gene (reference sequence).

The chain carries TRBV20-1 and TRBJ2-2, with 10 bases lining up with TRBD2. Germline V gene data show CDR1 as DFQATT and CDR2 as SNEGSKA (reference sequence). The trim removed 3 bases at V and 6 bases at J, leaving 10 bases unmatched. The CDR3 is 16 residues long. The CDR3 sequence is CSASRSASGRSGELFF. The CDR3 DNA sequence: TGCAGTGCTAGTAGGTCGGCTAGCGGGAGATCCGGGGAGCTGTTTTTT.

The chain links TRBV7-2 to TRBJ2-5; 14 bases are a match to TRBD2. The CDR3 loop spans 17 amino acids. V lost 5 bases, J lost 6 bases, and 11 bases stayed unmatched. From germline, CDR1 is SGHTA and CDR2 FQGNSA. In DNA form, the CDR3 reads TGTGCCAGCAGCCCCGGACTAGCGGGAGGAACGGGCAAGACCCAGTACTTC. Its protein is CASSPGLAGGTGKTQYF.